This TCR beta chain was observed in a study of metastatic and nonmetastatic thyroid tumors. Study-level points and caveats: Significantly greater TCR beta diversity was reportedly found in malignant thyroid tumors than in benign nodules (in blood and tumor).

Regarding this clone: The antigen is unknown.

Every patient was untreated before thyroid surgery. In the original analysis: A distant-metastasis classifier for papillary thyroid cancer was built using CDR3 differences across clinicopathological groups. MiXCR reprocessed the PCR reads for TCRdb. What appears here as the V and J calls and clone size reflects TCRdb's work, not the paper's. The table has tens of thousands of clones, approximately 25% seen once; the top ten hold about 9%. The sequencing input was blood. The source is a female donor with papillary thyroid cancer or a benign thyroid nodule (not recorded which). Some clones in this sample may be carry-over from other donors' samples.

CDR3 sequence reads: CASSYRTGIHNEQFF. As DNA, the CDR3 is TGTGCCAGCAGTTATAGGACAGGGATCCACAATGAGCAGTTCTTC. This chain links TRBV12-3 or TRBV12-4 with TRBJ2-1; 8 nucleotides line up with TRBD1. This CDR3 has 15 amino acids. Trimming cost V 4 bases and J 5 bases; bases outside gene matches: 7.